What follows are 24 T cell receptor beta chains derived from one specimen sequenced in a study of blood T cell repertoires in COVID-19. Using immunoSEQ multiplex PCR, the repertoire was profiled, and TCRdb retains in-frame clones only, with some absent. The table includes under 200,000 clones, approximately 84% detected once. Sequencing used peripheral blood. Receptors were obtained from a man aged 70 or older with active or convalescent COVID-19.

For this clone: This sample also contains other DNA sequences that code for the same CDR3. This chain links TRBV7-2 with TRBJ1-5, with 7 bases lining up with TRBD1. The CDR3 has 14 residues. Trimming cost V 5 bases and J 1 base; bases outside gene matches: 2. Germline V gene data show CDR1 as SGHTA and CDR2 as FQGNSA. The CDR3 is CASSPRGSNQPQHF. CDR3 DNA: TGTGCCAGCAGCCCCAGGGGGAGCAATCAGCCCCAGCATTTT.

The V gene is TRBV6-5, the J gene TRBJ1-1, with a weak D call TRBD1 (5 bases). The germline V and J ends were trimmed by 2 bases and 6 bases, with 16 bases remaining between them. Germline V lookup: CDR1 MNHEY, CDR2 SVGAGI. This CDR3 is 15 amino acids long. The CDR3 sequence is CASSYPGQGVSEAFF. The CDR3, as DNA: TGTGCCAGCAGTTACCCCGGGCAAGGGGTATCTGAAGCTTTCTTT.

The rearrangement uses TRBV11-2 and TRBJ2-5; a weak D match, TRBD2 (5 bases). Germline-derived CDR1 and CDR2 are SGHAT and FQNNGV. The V end lost 1 base, the J end lost 7 bases, and 13 bases lay between the germline ends. This CDR3 region has 14 residues. This CDR3 reads CASSLGFGVWTQYF. The CDR3 DNA is TGTGCCAGCAGCTTAGGCTTCGGGGTTTGGACCCAGTACTTC. Together with reference TRBV11-2 and TRBJ2-5, the CDR3 gives the full variable domain: EAGVAQSPRYKIIEKRQSVAFWCNPISGHATLYWYQQILGQGPKLLIQFQNNGVVDDSQLPKDRFSAERLKGVDSTLKIQPAKLEDSAVYLCASSLGFGVWTQYFGPGTRLLVL.

This clone was seen once. Sequence at one end of the junction differs from germline and may be a read error. The chain uses TRBV30 and TRBJ2-2; D possibly uses TRBD1 or TRBD2 (6 bases each). CDR3 size: 16 residues. Germline CDR1 and CDR2: GTSNPN and SVGIG (reference sequence). CDR3 sequence (DNA): TGTGCCCGGAGGGGGGCCCTCCTATCGAACACCGGGGAGCTGTTTTTT. Its protein is CARRGALLSNTGELFF.

This rearrangement joins TRBV7-3 to TRBJ2-3, with 8 bases identical to TRBD2. The CDR3 runs to 16 residues. The J segment lost 4 bases and the V segment lost 5 bases, leaving 11 bases of the junction unmatched. Germline-derived CDR1 and CDR2 are SGHTA and FQGTGA. The CDR3 DNA is TGTGCCAGCAGCCCACTGGGGCGGGAGGAGTCAGATACGCAGTATTTT. Translation: CASSPLGREESDTQYF.

This sequence joins TRBV3-1 (or the pseudogene TRBV3-2) and TRBJ2-5; 9 bases are shared with TRBD2. CDR1 and CDR2 from the germline V gene are LGHDT and YNNKEL (reference sequence). This CDR3 has 17 amino acids. Trimming took 7 bases from V and 2 from J; bases not matched to a gene: 14. The CDR3: CASTKQNLAGYQETQYF. The CDR3 nucleotides are TGTGCCAGCACCAAACAGAACCTAGCGGGGTATCAAGAGACCCAGTACTTC.

V usage is TRBV12-5 and J usage is TRBJ2-3; TRBD1 might be the D (6 bases). Germline values: CDR1 LGHNT, CDR2 FRNRAP. Trimming took off 1 base at V and 2 bases at J, with 13 bases between the two ends. This CDR3 has 16 amino acids. The chain's CDR3 is CASGLDRVSLTDTQYF. The DNA of the CDR3 is TGTGCTAGTGGTTTGGACAGGGTGAGCCTCACAGATACGCAGTATTTT.

The rearrangement uses TRBV5-8 and TRBJ1-1; D might be TRBD1 (5 bases). In germline, CDR1 is SGHTS, CDR2 YDEGEE. The CDR3 has 15 amino acids. Trimming took 4 bases from V and 1 from J, leaving 14 bases between them. CDR3 sequence: CASSPQARRNTEAFF. The CDR3 region has the DNA TGTGCCAGCAGCCCACAGGCACGGAGGAACACTGAAGCTTTCTTT. Drawing the rest from reference TRBV5-8 and TRBJ1-1, the complete variable domain is EAGVTQSPTHLIKTRGQQATLRCSPISGHTSVYWYQQALGLGLQFLLWYDEGEERNRGNFPPRFSGRQFPNYSSELNVNALELEDSALYLCASSPQARRNTEAFFGQGTRLTVV.

The V call is TRBV11-3, the J call TRBJ2-7; 11 bases fit TRBD2. Germline V gene lookup returns CDR1 SGHNT and CDR2 YENEEA. With V trimmed by 5 bases and J by 2 bases, 8 bases remained unmatched. There are 16 residues in the CDR3. CDR3 amino acids: CASSLSGTSGAYEQYF. The CDR3 nucleotides read TGTGCCAGCAGCCTTTCCGGGACTAGCGGCGCCTACGAGCAGTACTTC.

This sequence joins TRBV9 and TRBJ1-2, with D possibly TRBD1 on 5 matching bases. Germline V gene sequence: CDR1 SGDLS, CDR2 YYNGEE. V was shortened by 1 base and J by 4 bases, with 8 bases between the two germline ends. CDR3 length: 13 amino acids. CDR3 bases: TGTGCCAGCAGCGTATCCGGGGGCTATGGCTACACCTTC. Protein sequence: CASSVSGGYGYTF.

To note about this clone: Additional DNA sequences in this sample encode the identical CDR3. The DNA of the CDR3 is TGTGCCAGCTCGCCGGACAGGGAAGACGGCTACACCTTC. Amino acid sequence: CASSPDREDGYTF. This chain links TRBV18 with TRBJ1-2, with TRBD1 matching over 8 bases. Germline V lookup: CDR1 KGHSH, CDR2 LQKENI. V trimming: 6 bases; J trimming: 8 bases; junction bases outside the gene matches: 8. The CDR3 runs 13 residues.

This sequence joins TRBV30 and TRBJ1-2, with D possibly matching TRBD1 (5 bases). V lost 0 bases to trimming and J lost 0 bases, with 14 bases between them. Germline CDR1 is GTSNPN and CDR2 is SVGIG (reference sequence). This CDR3 has 16 amino acids. The CDR3 nucleotides read TGTGCCTGGAGTGTGTCGGCAGGGAGGCCTAACTATGGCTACACCTTC. Amino acids: CAWSVSAGRPNYGYTF.

This clone was seen only once. The V call is TRBV5-4, the J call TRBJ2-7, with 11 bases fitting TRBD2. CDR1 is SGHNT, CDR2 YYREEE, per germline (reference sequence). The CDR3 covers 19 residues. V dropped 2 bases and J dropped 0; count of bases not matched to a gene: 13. CDR3: CASSFRLAGTAISSYEQYF. The CDR3, as DNA: TGTGCCAGCAGCTTCCGACTAGCGGGGACAGCGATTAGCTCCTACGAGCAGTACTTC.

This chain joins TRBV19 and TRBJ2-2, with 12 bases identical to TRBD1. The V segment lost 4 bases and the J segment 6 bases; nucleotides outside the gene matches: 6. CDR3 length equals 16 residues. Germline values: CDR1 LNHDA, CDR2 SQIVND (reference sequence). The CDR3 region is CASSTGTGGRAGELFF. Here the CDR3 DNA reads TGTGCCAGTAGTACCGGGACAGGGGGCCGTGCCGGGGAGCTGTTTTTT.

This chain connects TRBV29-1 to TRBJ1-2; D may be TRBD1 (5 bases). The CDR3 runs 12 residues. Germline V lookup: CDR1 SQVTM, CDR2 ANQGSEA. Trimming shortened V by 0 bases and J by 4 bases, and 6 bases separated the two germline ends. CDR3 in amino acids: CSVEEGPYGYTF. CDR3 sequence (DNA): TGCAGCGTTGAAGAGGGGCCCTATGGCTACACCTTC.

This chain joins TRBV12-3 or TRBV12-4 and TRBJ2-2, with unresolved D. V lost 5 bases to trimming and J lost 5 bases, with 9 bases between them. The CDR3 has 13 amino acids. The CDR3 DNA reads TGTGCCAGCAGTAGGCAGCGAACCGGGGAGCTGTTTTTT. It yields the protein CASSRQRTGELFF.

The V and J genes are TRBV5-1 and TRBJ2-5, with D possibly being TRBD2 (5 bases). Trimming removed 0 bases from V and 5 bases from J, with 17 bases in between. The CDR3 totals 16 residues. Germline V gives CDR1 SGHRS, CDR2 YFSETQ. The CDR3 coding sequence is TGCGCCAGCAGCTTGGCCGTCGACTGGTCGGGGGAGACCCAGTACTTC. Amino acids: CASSLAVDWSGETQYF.

This rearrangement joins TRBV7-9 to TRBJ2-1; possibly TRBD2 for D (6 bases). The CDR3 is 15 amino acids. V was pared by 5 bases and J by 8 bases, with 19 bases between. Germline CDR1 SEHNR, CDR2 FQNEAQ (reference sequence). The DNA of the CDR3 is TGTGCCAGCAGCCTTGGGGGGTTGAGGGCCGATGAGCAGTTCTTC. Amino acids: CASSLGGLRADEQFF.

The J gene is TRBJ2-7, the V gene TRBV28; possible D gene TRBD2, 5 bases. V was cut by 6 bases and J by 1 base, with 16 bases left in between. CDR3 size: 15 residues. The germline V gene encodes CDR1 MDHEN and CDR2 SYDVKM. CDR3 sequence reads: CASRRSGGSSYEQYF. DNA of the CDR3: TGTGCCAGCAGGAGATCTGGAGGCAGTTCCTACGAGCAGTACTTC.

V usage is TRBV6-2 or TRBV6-3 and J usage is TRBJ1-6; weak D call: TRBD1 (5 bases). The germline CDR1 and CDR2 sequences are MNHEY and SVGEGT. V dropped 6 bases and J dropped 11 bases, with 17 bases sitting between them. The CDR3 totals 14 residues. DNA for the CDR3: TGTGCCAGCAGCCAAGGGGCCAAGATACCACCCCTCCACTTT. As protein: CASSQGAKIPPLHF.

This chain connects TRBV7-2 to TRBJ1-6; TRBD1 might be the D (5 bases). V was clipped by 5 bases and J by 8 bases, with 10 bases between them. The CDR3 totals 13 residues. CDR1 is SGHTA and CDR2 is FQGNSA in the germline V gene. The CDR3 spells CASSTRAYSPLHF. The CDR3 nucleotides are TGTGCCAGCAGCACCAGGGCTTATTCACCCCTCCACTTT.

This chain joins TRBV6-5 and TRBJ2-1; possible D gene TRBD1, 7 bases. CDR3 length equals 14 residues. V lost 8 bases to trimming and J lost 7 bases, with 18 bases between them. The germline V gene encodes CDR1 MNHEY and CDR2 SVGAGI. The CDR3 loop is CASLDRLGGNEQFF. The CDR3 DNA reads as TGTGCCAGCTTGGACAGGCTAGGAGGGAATGAGCAGTTCTTC.

The gene calls are TRBV19 and TRBJ1-2, with D perhaps TRBD1 (5 bases). The CDR3 spans 14 residues. V was shortened by 4 bases and J by 2 bases, with 11 bases between the two germline ends. Germline values: CDR1 LNHDA, CDR2 SQIVND (reference sequence). CDR3 sequence reads: CASSTRTRNYGYTF. The CDR3 DNA sequence: TGTGCCAGTAGTACCCGGACACGGAACTATGGCTACACCTTC.

The J gene is TRBJ1-6, the V gene TRBV6-6; 7 bases line up with TRBD1. This CDR3 contains 15 residues. V lost 7 bases and J lost 7; bases outside the gene matches: 10. Germline V CDR1 and CDR2: MNHNY, SVGAGI (reference sequence). CDR3 DNA sequence: TGTGCCAGCAAAGCCGGGACAGCCGGCAATTCACCCCTCCACTTT. Amino acid sequence: CASKAGTAGNSPLHF.